A selection of T cell receptor beta chains follows, all from one sample in a study of response to subunit inactivated influenza vaccine. One entry per CDR3 protein, called by TCRdb with MiXCR from the RT-PCR reads. The sample includes roughly 570,000 distinct CDR3 sequences, 10% to 15% of them seen just once. The sequenced sample was PBMCs from blood, obtained roughly 6 weeks after vaccination. These TCRs come from a man aged 50-59 years who received an inactivated influenza vaccine. The CDR3 runs from the conserved cysteine through the conserved F or W. A D gene is named only where the DNA matches it firmly. Clone size is not always given. Where it is, it says once, few, many or a class for expanded clones.

abundance	j_gene	d_gene	v_gene	CDR3aa	CDR3nt
-	TRBJ2-2	-	TRBV24-1	CATSDAPGLTYGELFF	TGTGCCACCAGTGATGCGCCGGGACTTACGTACGGGGAGCTGTTTTTT
many	TRBJ1-1	-	TRBV5-1	CASSLATGGMNTEAFF	TGCGCCAGCAGCTTGGCGACAGGTGGCATGAACACTGAAGCTTTCTTT
few	TRBJ2-3	-	TRBV7-8	CASTPYEGSTDTQYF	TGTGCCAGCACCCCATATGAGGGAAGCACAGATACGCAGTATTTT
-	TRBJ2-7	TRBD2	TRBV28	CASSLKLGLAGGVPYEQYF	TGTGCCAGCAGTTTAAAATTGGGACTAGCGGGAGGTGTTCCCTACGAGCAGTACTTC
many	TRBJ2-5	TRBD2	TRBV5-6	CASSSLTSGGLGGTQYF	TGTGCCAGCAGCTCCCTGACTAGCGGGGGGTTAGGGGGGACCCAGTACTTC
-	TRBJ2-7	TRBD1	TRBV2	CASILQGSSYEQYF	TGTGCCAGCATATTACAGGGGAGCTCCTACGAGCAGTACTTC
-	TRBJ1-1	-	TRBV29-1	CSVVSDGTEAFF	TGCAGCGTCGTGTCGGACGGGACTGAAGCTTTCTTT
few	TRBJ2-2	-	TRBV3-1	CASSQFAGELFF	TGTGCCAGCAGCCAATTTGCCGGGGAGCTGTTTTTT
many	TRBJ1-1	TRBD1	TRBV12-3/TRBV12-4	CASSLRTGRLTEAFF	TGTGCCAGCAGTTTGAGGACAGGGAGACTCACTGAAGCTTTCTTT
few	TRBJ2-7	-	TRBV12-3/TRBV12-4	CASSLIGHHYEQYF	TGTGCCAGCAGTTTAATCGGACATCACTACGAGCAGTACTTC
-	TRBJ2-3	TRBD2	TRBV7-9	CASSLGGTSGSAF	TGTGCCAGCAGCTTAGGTGGAACTAGCGGGAGTGCATTT
-	TRBJ2-6	TRBD2	TRBV27	CATSGLAGVGANVLTF	TGTGCCACCTCGGGACTAGCGGGAGTTGGGGCCAACGTCCTGACTTTC
few	TRBJ1-2	-	TRBV11-2	CASSLEGFGGYTF	TGTGCCAGCAGCTTAGAGGGTTTTGGTGGCTACACCTTC
-	TRBJ2-3	-	TRBV5-1	CASSLEPPPGGTQYF	TGCGCCAGCAGCTTGGAGCCTCCCCCGGGTGGTACGCAGTATTTT
few	TRBJ2-6	-	TRBV3-1	CASGGFSGANVLTF	TGTGCCAGCGGCGGCTTCTCTGGGGCCAACGTCCTGACTTTC
many	TRBJ1-2	TRBD1	TRBV20-1	CSATDRGPDPGRGTF	TGCAGTGCTACGGACAGGGGGCCAGATCCCGGTCGCGGCACCTTC
many	TRBJ2-3	TRBD1	TRBV24-1	CAIRDRATDTQYF	TGTGCCATCCGGGACAGGGCCACAGATACGCAGTATTTT
-	TRBJ2-1	TRBD2	TRBV5-1	CASRSSGGAAYNEQFF	TGCGCCAGCAGATCTAGCGGGGGGGCTGCCTACAATGAGCAGTTCTTC
few	TRBJ2-1	TRBD2	TRBV6-6	CASSFVSGDEQFF	TGTGCCAGCAGTTTTGTTAGCGGGGATGAGCAGTTCTTC
few	TRBJ2-7	TRBD2	TRBV7-2	CASSLGGLAAYEQYF	TGTGCCAGCAGCTTAGGCGGCCTAGCGGCCTACGAGCAGTACTTC
-	TRBJ2-1	TRBD1	TRBV7-2	CASSLHGTDYNEQFF	TGTGCCAGCAGCTTGCACGGGACAGACTACAATGAGCAGTTCTTC
-	TRBJ2-1	TRBD2	TRBV7-9	CASSHSGGEGYNEQFF	TGTGCCAGCAGCCATAGCGGGGGGGAAGGCTACAATGAGCAGTTCTTC
-	TRBJ2-7	-	TRBV12-3/TRBV12-4	CASSNNPGLSFANEQYF	TGTGCCAGCAGCAACAACCCCGGATTGAGTTTCGCCAACGAGCAGTACTTC
few	TRBJ2-2	-	TRBV7-2	CASIVSITNTGELFF	TGTGCCAGCATCGTTTCTATTACGAACACCGGGGAGCTGTTTTTT
few	TRBJ2-1	TRBD2	TRBV7-3	CASSLTGTSGSVNEQFF	TGTGCCAGCAGCTTAACCGGGACTAGCGGGAGTGTTAATGAGCAGTTCTTC
-	TRBJ2-4	-	TRBV7-9	CASSLTGQNIQYF	TGTGCCAGCAGCTTAACCGGACAAAACATTCAGTACTTC
few	TRBJ2-3	-	TRBV15	CATSTGPDTQYF	TGTGCCACCAGTACGGGGCCAGATACGCAGTATTTT